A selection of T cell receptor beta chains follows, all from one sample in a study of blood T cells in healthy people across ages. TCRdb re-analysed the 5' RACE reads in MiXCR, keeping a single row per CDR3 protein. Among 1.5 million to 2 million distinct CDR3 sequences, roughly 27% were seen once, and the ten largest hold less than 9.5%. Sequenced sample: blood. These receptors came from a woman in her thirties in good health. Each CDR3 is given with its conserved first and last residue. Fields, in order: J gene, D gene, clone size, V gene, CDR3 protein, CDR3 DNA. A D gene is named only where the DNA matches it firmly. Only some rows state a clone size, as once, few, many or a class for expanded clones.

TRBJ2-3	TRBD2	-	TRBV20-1	CSARVLARSDTQYF	TGCAGTGCTAGGGTACTAGCGAGGTCAGATACGCAGTATTTT
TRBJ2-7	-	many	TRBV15	CATSRERVEAEQYF	TGTGCCACCAGCAGAGAGAGGGTTGAGGCCGAGCAGTACTTC
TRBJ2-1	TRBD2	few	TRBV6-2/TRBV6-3	CASSYSELLAGLNNEQFF	TGTGCCAGCAGTTACTCCGAGTTACTAGCGGGCTTAAACAATGAGCAGTTCTTC
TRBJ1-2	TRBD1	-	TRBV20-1	CSARQGASYTF	TGCAGTGCTAGACAGGGGGCTAGCTACACCTTC
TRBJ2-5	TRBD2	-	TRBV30	CAWNRLPGLGRETQYF	TGTGCCTGGAACCGACTGCCGGGACTAGGGAGGGAGACCCAGTACTTC
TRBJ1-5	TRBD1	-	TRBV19	CASSLTGVGGQLQHF	TGTGCCAGTAGTCTAACAGGGGTCGGAGGACAGCTCCAGCATTTT
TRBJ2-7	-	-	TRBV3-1	CASSQYRERSYNEQYF	TGTGCCAGCAGCCAATACAGGGAGCGGTCCTACAATGAGCAGTACTTC
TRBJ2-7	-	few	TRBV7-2	CASSLDGGGESYEQYF	TGTGCCAGCAGCTTAGATGGGGGAGGAGAGTCCTACGAGCAGTACTTC
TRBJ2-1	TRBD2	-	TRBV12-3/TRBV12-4	CASRPRTSGAYYNEQFF	TGTGCCAGCAGACCGAGGACTAGCGGGGCCTATTACAATGAGCAGTTCTTC
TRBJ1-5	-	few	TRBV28	CASSFPGAVGQPQHF	TGTGCCAGCAGTTTTCCGGGGGCGGTGGGACAGCCCCAGCATTTT
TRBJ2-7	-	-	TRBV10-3	CAGGTFKGDEQYF	TGTGCCGGCGGGACGTTTAAGGGCGACGAGCAGTACTTC
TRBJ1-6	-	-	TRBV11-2	CASSLGGNYNSPLHF	TGTGCCAGCAGCTTAGGGGGGAATTACAATTCACCCCTCCACTTT
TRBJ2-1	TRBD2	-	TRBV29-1	CSVEIGTSGKSSYNEQFF	TGCAGCGTCGAAATCGGAACTAGCGGAAAGAGCTCCTACAATGAGCAGTTCTTC
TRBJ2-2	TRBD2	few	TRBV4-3	CASSQDPSASGTGELFF	TGCGCCAGCAGCCAAGATCCCAGCGCTAGCGGGACCGGGGAGCTGTTTTTT
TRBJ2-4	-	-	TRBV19	CASSIDDIQYF	TGTGCCAGTAGTATCGATGACATTCAGTACTTC
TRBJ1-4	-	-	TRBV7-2	CASSLGPKPEKLFF	TGTGCCAGCAGCTTAGGTCCTAAACCTGAAAAACTGTTTTTT
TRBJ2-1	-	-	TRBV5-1	CASSSVSAAGNIQFF	TGCGCCAGCAGCTCGGTCTCAGCCGCAGGCAACATTCAGTTCTTC
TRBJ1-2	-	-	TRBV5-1	CASSPMRDGYTF	TGCGCCAGCAGCCCAATGCGGGATGGCTACACCTTC
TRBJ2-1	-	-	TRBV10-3	CAISAFYNEQFF	TGTGCCATCAGCGCATTCTACAATGAGCAGTTCTTC
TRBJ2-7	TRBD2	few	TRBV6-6	CASSSLKAAGAGYEQYF	TGTGCCAGCAGTTCCTTAAAAGCGGCGGGAGCTGGGTACGAGCAGTACTTC
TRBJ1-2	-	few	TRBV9	CASSPEGGLRLNYGYTF	TGTGCCAGCAGCCCCGAGGGGGGTCTCCGCTTAAACTATGGCTACACCTTC
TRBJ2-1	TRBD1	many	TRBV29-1	CSVEGTGSSSYNEQFF	TGCAGCGTTGAAGGGACAGGGTCGAGCTCCTACAATGAGCAGTTCTTC
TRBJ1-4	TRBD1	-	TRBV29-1	CGVETGEGAREKRFF	TGCGGCGTTGAGACCGGCGAGGGGGCGCGGGAAAAACGGTTTTTT
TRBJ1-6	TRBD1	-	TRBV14	CASSHVWQGADSPLHF	TGTGCCAGCAGCCACGTCTGGCAGGGGGCCGATTCACCCCTCCACTTT
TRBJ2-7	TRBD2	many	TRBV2	CASWGGVGEQYF	TGTGCCAGCTGGGGAGGGGTTGGTGAGCAGTACTTC
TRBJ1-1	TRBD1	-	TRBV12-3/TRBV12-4	CASSVDRINTEAFF	TGTGCCAGCAGTGTGGACAGGATCAACACTGAAGCTTTCTTT
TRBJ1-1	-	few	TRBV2	CASTAEGTEAFF	TGTGCCAGCACAGCAGAGGGGACTGAAGCTTTCTTT
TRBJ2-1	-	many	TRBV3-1	CASSLDEETLYNEQFF	TGTGCCAGCAGTCTTGATGAGGAGACGCTATACAATGAGCAGTTCTTC
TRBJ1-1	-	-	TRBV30	CAWSNLSRTEAFF	TGTGCCTGGAGTAATTTAAGTAGGACTGAAGCTTTCTTT
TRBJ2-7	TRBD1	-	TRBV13	CASSRRGQGTYEQYF	TGTGCCAGCAGCCGCCGAGGACAGGGAACATACGAGCAGTACTTC
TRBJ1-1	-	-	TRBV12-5	CASGLVLNPEAFF	TGTGCTAGTGGTTTGGTACTAAATCCTGAAGCTTTCTTT
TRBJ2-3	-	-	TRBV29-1	CSVEQAADTQYF	TGCAGCGTTGAACAGGCGGCAGATACGCAGTATTTT
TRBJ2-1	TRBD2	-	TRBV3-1	CASSPSPAGVRDNEQFF	TGTGCCAGCAGCCCATCGCCAGCGGGAGTAAGGGACAATGAGCAGTTCTTC
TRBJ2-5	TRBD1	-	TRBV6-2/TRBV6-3	CVSSPPGGLETQYF	TGTGTCAGCAGTCCCCCAGGGGGCCTAGAGACCCAGTACTTC
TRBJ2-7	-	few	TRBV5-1	CASSSVGGGYEQYF	TGCGCCAGCAGCTCCGTGGGGGGCGGCTACGAGCAGTACTTC
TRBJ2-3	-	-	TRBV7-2	CASRNPEGHTDTQYF	TGTGCCAGCAGAAACCCGGAGGGTCACACAGATACGCAGTATTTT
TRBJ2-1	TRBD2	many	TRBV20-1	CSVRATSGNNEQFF	TGCAGTGTACGGGCGACTAGCGGGAACAATGAGCAGTTCTTC
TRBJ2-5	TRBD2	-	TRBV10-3	CAIRPSGVPQETQYF	TGTGCCATCAGGCCTAGCGGGGTGCCCCAAGAGACCCAGTACTTC
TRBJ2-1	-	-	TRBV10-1	CASSEYRFYNEQFF	TGCGCCAGCAGTGAGTACCGGTTCTACAATGAGCAGTTCTTC
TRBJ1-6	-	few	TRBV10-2	CASGGQGANSPLHF	TGCGCCAGCGGGGGGCAAGGGGCTAATTCACCCCTCCACTTT
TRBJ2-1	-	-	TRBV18	CASSSGMVEQFF	TGTGCCAGCTCCTCCGGGATGGTTGAGCAGTTCTTC
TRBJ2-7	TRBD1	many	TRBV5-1	CASSLAGQGSDEQYF	TGCGCCAGCAGCTTGGCCGGACAGGGGTCGGACGAGCAGTACTTC
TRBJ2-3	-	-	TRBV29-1	CSVDFKGGDTQYF	TGCAGCGTTGACTTTAAGGGCGGGGATACGCAGTATTTT
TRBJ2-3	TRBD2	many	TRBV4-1	CASSQPGLADTDTQYF	TGCGCCAGCAGCCAACCGGGACTAGCGGACACAGATACGCAGTATTTT
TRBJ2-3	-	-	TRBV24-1	CATSDPFTDTQYF	TGTGCCACCAGTGATCCATTCACAGATACGCAGTATTTT
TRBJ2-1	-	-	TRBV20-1	CSASIHGGNEQFF	TGCAGTGCTAGCATACATGGTGGCAATGAGCAGTTCTTC
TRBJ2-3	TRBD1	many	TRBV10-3	CAIGGTGYTDTQYF	TGTGCCATCGGCGGGACAGGTTACACAGATACGCAGTATTTT
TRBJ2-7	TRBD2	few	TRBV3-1	CASRLNSGSSYEQYF	TGTGCCAGCAGGCTGAACAGCGGGAGCTCCTACGAGCAGTACTTC
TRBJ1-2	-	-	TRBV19	CASTEWTGGPPRGYTF	TGTGCCAGTACCGAATGGACGGGAGGACCCCCCCGAGGCTACACCTTC
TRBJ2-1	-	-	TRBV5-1	CASSLEGQVDTQFF	TGCGCCAGCAGCTTGGAGGGTCAGGTAGACACCCAGTTCTTC
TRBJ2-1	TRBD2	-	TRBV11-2	CASSKNLAGASDEQFF	TGTGCCAGCAGCAAGAACCTAGCGGGAGCATCGGATGAGCAGTTCTTC